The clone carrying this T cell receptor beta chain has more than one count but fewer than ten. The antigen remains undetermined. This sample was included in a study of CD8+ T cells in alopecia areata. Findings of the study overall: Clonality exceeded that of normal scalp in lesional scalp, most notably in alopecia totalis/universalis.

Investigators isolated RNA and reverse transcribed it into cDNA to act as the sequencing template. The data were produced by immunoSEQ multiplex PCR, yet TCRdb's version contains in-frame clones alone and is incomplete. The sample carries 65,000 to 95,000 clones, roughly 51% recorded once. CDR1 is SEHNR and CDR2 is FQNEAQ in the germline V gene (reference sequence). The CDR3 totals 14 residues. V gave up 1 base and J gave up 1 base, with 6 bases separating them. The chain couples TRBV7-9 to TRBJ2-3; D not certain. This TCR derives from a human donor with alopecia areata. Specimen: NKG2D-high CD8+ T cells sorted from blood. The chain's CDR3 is CASSLEAGTDTQYF. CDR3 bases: TGTGCCAGCAGCTTAGAGGCAGGCACAGATACGCAGTATTTT.